This T cell receptor (beta chain) emerged from a study of cytomegalovirus exposure and HLA in healthy donors. In the study overall: A subsequent analysis stated that the approximately 110 validation repertoires were run on the same platform as the roughly 670 first-cohort repertoires.

The protocol was immunoSEQ multiplex PCR, while the TCRdb copy is restricted to in-frame clones and leaves out a portion. The data show a few hundred thousand clones, 70% to 90% seen once. Study-level findings and limits: In vitro checks showed that a few CMV-associated chains really do target CMV antigens. The study labeled 150 or so TCR beta chains cytomegalovirus-associated.

This CDR3 spans 14 amino acids. V lost 6 bases and J lost 7, with 18 bases in between. Germline values: CDR1 SGHTA, CDR2 FQGNSA. Worth noting for this clone: The antigen is undetermined.

The rearrangement links TRBV7-2 to TRBJ1-2; the D gene is possibly TRBD1 (6 bases). The receptor was derived from a woman aged 18 to 35 in good health and CMV-seronegative. Sequences were obtained from PBMCs. The CDR3 region has the DNA TGTGCCAGCAGACCAGGACAGAGAAATGGTGGCTACACCTTC. The encoded protein is CASRPGQRNGGYTF.